The entry below gives a single T cell receptor (beta chain) sequence along with its context. Its antigen is not known. MiXCR, run by TCRdb on the RT-PCR reads, gives a single entry per CDR3 protein. Seen here are about 650,000 distinct CDR3 sequences, approximately 15% observed once, and the top ten hold under 14%. Germline values: CDR1 SQVTM, CDR2 ANQGSEA. Deletions cut 6 bases from V and 4 bases from J, with 15 bases between. The CDR3 runs 13 residues. This record comes from a study of response to subunit inactivated influenza vaccine. Broader study findings: The authors proposed limited new T cell recruitment per seasonal influenza vaccination.

The clonotype was recovered from a man aged 50 to 60 who received an inactivated influenza vaccine. Sequenced material: PBMCs from blood, taken approximately 12 days after vaccination. V gene TRBV29-1 combines with J gene TRBJ2-5, with D possibly TRBD1 on 5 matching bases. The CDR3: CSVQRGQGETQYF. The DNA for the CDR3 is TGCAGCGTGCAACGAGGTCAGGGAGAGACCCAGTACTTC. The whole variable domain, filled in from reference TRBV29-1 and TRBJ2-5, reads SAVISQKPSRDICQRGTSLTIQCQVDSQVTMMFWYRQQPGQSLTLIATANQGSEATYESGFVIDKFPISRPNLTFSTLTVSNMSPEDSSIYLCSVQRGQGETQYFGPGTRLLVL.